The source of this T cell receptor beta chain is a study of shared clonotypes between healthy human individuals. Between the trimmed V and J ends, which lost 4 bases and 0 bases, there was a span of 7 bases. This CDR3 is 14 amino acids long. Per the germline V gene, CDR1 is KGHSH and CDR2 is LQKENI. As for this clone: Its specificity is not known.

Produced via immunoSEQ multiplex PCR; TCRdb's table is partial and in-frame only. The sample records some 2 million clones, about 95% being singletons. Donation came from healthy HIV-negative adults that had no recent acute infections or vaccinations. Study-wide results and limits: Only blood was sampled; tissue repertoires likely differ.

The rearrangement uses TRBV18 and TRBJ1-5; D gene unclear. The TCR sequence derives from a man aged 18 to 35 in good health. Input material: naive CD4+ T cells sorted from blood. The subset is: CD45RA+ positively selected. The CDR3 DNA is TGTGCCAGCTCACAGTCGTTTAGCAATCAGCCCCAGCATTTT. Its protein is CASSQSFSNQPQHF.